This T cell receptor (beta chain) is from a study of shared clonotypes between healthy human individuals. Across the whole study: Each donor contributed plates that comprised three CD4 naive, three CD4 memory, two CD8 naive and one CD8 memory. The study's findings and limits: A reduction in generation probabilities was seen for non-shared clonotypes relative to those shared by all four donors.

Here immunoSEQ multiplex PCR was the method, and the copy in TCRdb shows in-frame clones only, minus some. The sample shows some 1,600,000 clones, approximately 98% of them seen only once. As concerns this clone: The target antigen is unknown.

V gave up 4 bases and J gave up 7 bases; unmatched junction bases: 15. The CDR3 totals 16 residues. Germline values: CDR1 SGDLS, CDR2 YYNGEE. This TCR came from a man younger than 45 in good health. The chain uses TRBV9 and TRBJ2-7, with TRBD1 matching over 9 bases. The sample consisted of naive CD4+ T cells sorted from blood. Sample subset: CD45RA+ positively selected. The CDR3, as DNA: TGTGCCAGCAGCCCCGTGGCTGGGACAGGGCTTGGGGAGCAGTACTTC. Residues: CASSPVAGTGLGEQYF.